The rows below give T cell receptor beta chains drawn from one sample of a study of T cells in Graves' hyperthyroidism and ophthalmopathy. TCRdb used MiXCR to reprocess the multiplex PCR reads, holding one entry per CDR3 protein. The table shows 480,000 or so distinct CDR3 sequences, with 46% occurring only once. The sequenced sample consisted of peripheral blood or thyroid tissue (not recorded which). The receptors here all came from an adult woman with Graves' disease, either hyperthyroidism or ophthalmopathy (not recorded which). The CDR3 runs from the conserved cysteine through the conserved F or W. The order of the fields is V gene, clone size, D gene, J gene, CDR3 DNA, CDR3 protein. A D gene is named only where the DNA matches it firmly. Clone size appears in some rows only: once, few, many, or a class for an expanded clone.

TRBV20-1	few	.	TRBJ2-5	TGCAGTGCCCCGCGGGACACGGAGACCCAGTACTTC	CSAPRDTETQYF
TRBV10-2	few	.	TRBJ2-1	TGCGCCAGCAGAACCGGGATCCAGACTGAGCAGTTCTTC	CASRTGIQTEQFF
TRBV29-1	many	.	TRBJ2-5	TGCAGCGTTGAAGATCAAAGACTCCAAGAGACCCAGTACTTC	CSVEDQRLQETQYF
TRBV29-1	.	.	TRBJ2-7	TGCAGCGTTGAAGATCGGGTCGGGAGCTCCTACGAGCAGTACTTC	CSVEDRVGSSYEQYF
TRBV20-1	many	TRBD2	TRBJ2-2	TGCAGTGCTGGACTAGCAGGGGAGCTGTTTTTT	CSAGLAGELFF
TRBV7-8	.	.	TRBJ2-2	TGTGCCAGCAGCCGCACTAGTGAGACCGGGGAGCTGTTTTTT	CASSRTSETGELFF
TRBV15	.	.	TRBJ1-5	TGTGCCACCAGCAGAGATTGGTCAGTGACCTTGGGCAATCAGCCCCAGCATTTT	CATSRDWSVTLGNQPQHF
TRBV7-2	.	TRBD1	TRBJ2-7	TGTGCCAGCAGCCATTCAGGGACAGCGTACGAGCAGTACTTC	CASSHSGTAYEQYF
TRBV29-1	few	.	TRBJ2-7	TGCAGCGGGACGCGGGGTTACGAGCAGTACTTC	CSGTRGYEQYF
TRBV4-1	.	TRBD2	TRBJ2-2	TGCGCCAGCAGCCATCGGGCGGGGGGCAGGGGTAACACCGGGGAGCTGTTTTTT	CASSHRAGGRGNTGELFF
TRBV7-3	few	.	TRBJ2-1	TGTGCCAGCAGCATCGACGGGAGCCTCTCCAGAGAGCAGTTCTTC	CASSIDGSLSREQFF
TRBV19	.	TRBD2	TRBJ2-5	TGTGCCAGCAGCTCCGGGACTAGTAACCAAGAGACCCAGTACTTC	CASSSGTSNQETQYF
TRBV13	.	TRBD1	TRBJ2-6	TGTGCCAGCAGTTCCCACAGGGGGGTGGCTGGGGCCAACGTCCTGACTTTC	CASSSHRGVAGANVLTF